The 14 T cell receptor beta chains below come from one sample, sequenced in a study of T-cell reconstitution after alpha-beta-depleted transplantation in children (TCRdb year 2016). Receptor libraries were prepared by PCR. TCRdb names Illumina HiSeq 2500 as the instrument used. Molecular barcoding was employed in the preparation of TCR libraries, with unique molecular identifiers being used to normalize TCRbeta repertoire quantification. TCRdb itself trimmed the public reads at Q25 with fastp, ran MiXCR and retained productive beta chains. Under each unique CDR3 protein, matching rows form one entry showing the most common genes and DNA. The sample yields about 78,000 distinct CDR3 sequences; roughly an eighth were counted once. The ten largest clones add up to 25% to 30% of the sample. The sample's treatment or condition label, decoded: allogeneic hematopoietic cell transplantation with graft depleted of TCRalphabeta T cells and CD19 B cells.

Material: PBMCs, mostly from graft donor cells, obtained 180 days after TCRalphabeta/CD19-depleted stem cell transplant. These receptors came from a male patient between 2 and 10 years old who had a stem cell transplant for acute lymphoblastic leukemia, so the T cells may come from the graft donor.

V usage is TRBV5-1 and J usage is TRBJ1-1, with D perhaps TRBD1 (5 bases). The germline gives CDR1 SGHRS, CDR2 YFSETQ. This CDR3 is built from 14 residues. Trimming took off 0 bases at V and 1 base at J, with 7 bases between the two ends. CDR3: CASSLGGANTEAFF. The CDR3 nucleotides are TGCGCCAGCAGCTTGGGAGGGGCGAACACTGAAGCTTTCTTT.

The chain combines TRBV28 with TRBJ2-7; the D is unclear. V dropped 4 bases and J dropped 3 bases, with 7 bases sitting between them. CDR1 is MDHEN and CDR2 is SYDVKM in the germline V gene. This CDR3 spans 12 amino acids. The DNA of the CDR3 is TGTGCCAGCAGTTACGGCCTCTACGAGCAGTACTTC. Residues: CASSYGLYEQYF.

The J gene is TRBJ1-5, the V gene TRBV28, with 10 bases lining up with TRBD1. The V gene's germline CDR1 is MDHEN and CDR2 SYDVKM. This CDR3 contains 15 residues. V was pared by 6 bases and J by 6 bases, with 8 bases of the junction left unmatched. CDR3: CASRKGQGSVQPQHF. The CDR3 nucleotides read TGTGCCAGCAGAAAGGGACAGGGGAGCGTTCAGCCCCAGCATTTT.

The chain combines TRBV10-3 with TRBJ1-2; D is perhaps TRBD1 (6 bases). With 0 bases removed from V and 7 bases from J, the gap between germline ends came to 21 bases. Germline V gives CDR1 ENHRY, CDR2 SYGVKD. There are 17 residues in the CDR3. The CDR3 region is CAISESNGGGRGIGYTF. DNA for the CDR3: TGTGCCATCAGTGAGTCAAATGGCGGGGGGCGCGGAATTGGCTACACCTTC.

A single count supports this clonotype. One end of the junction varies from germline; a read error may be responsible. The rearrangement uses TRBV7-2 and TRBJ2-2; a possible D gene is TRBD2 (5 bases). The CDR3 is 14 residues long. Looked up from germline, CDR1 is SGHTA and CDR2 is FQGNSA. CDR3 in DNA: TGTGCCAGCAGCTCAGCCGTCGGCGTCGGGGAGCTGTATTTT. Translating gives CASSSAVGVGELYF. Filled out from reference TRBV7-2 and TRBJ2-2, the complete variable domain reads GAGVSQSPSNKVTEKGKDVELRCDPISGHTALYWYRQSLGQGLEFLIYFQGNSAPDKSGLPSDRFSAERTGGSVSTLTIQRTQQEDSAVYLCASSSAVGVGELYFGEGSRLTVL.

The rearrangement links TRBV12-3 or TRBV12-4 to TRBJ1-4; D ambiguous. Trimming took off 3 bases at V and 6 bases at J, with 11 bases between the two ends. The CDR3 has 14 residues. The DNA for the CDR3 is TGTGCCAGCAGTTTCGCCGACGGCTATGAAAAACTGTTTTTT. It translates to CASSFADGYEKLFF.

Comment on this clonotype: One end of the junction varies from germline; a read error may be responsible. This chain connects TRBV24-1 to TRBJ1-1; 11 bases agree with TRBD1. Germline loops: CDR1 KGHDR, CDR2 SFDVKD. This CDR3 is built from 14 residues. The CDR3 DNA sequence: TGTGCCACCAGTGATTCCACGGGACAGGGGGAAGTTTTCTTT. Translation: CATSDSTGQGEVFF.

This clonotype has only a few counts. The chain couples TRBV5-1 to TRBJ2-2; a possible D gene is TRBD2 (5 bases). CDR1 and CDR2 from the germline V gene are SGHRS and YFSETQ. The CDR3 is made up of 14 amino acids. Trimming removed 0 bases at V and 2 bases at J, with 5 bases between. CDR3 loop: CASSLGTNTGELFF. The CDR3 DNA follows: TGCGCCAGCAGCTTGGGGACTAACACCGGGGAGCTGTTTTTT.

This clonotype showed up just a few times. The rearrangement links TRBV20-1 to TRBJ2-3; D call uncertain. Germline lookup yields CDR1 DFQATT and CDR2 SNEGSKA (reference sequence). This CDR3 region has 13 residues. V gave up 1 base and J gave up 2 bases, with 7 bases separating them. Here the CDR3 DNA reads TGCAGTGCTAGAGTAGTTCTCACAGATACGCAGTATTTT. This translates into CSARVVLTDTQYF.

This clonotype was seen many times. The chain recombines TRBV20-1 with TRBJ1-1; D is unclear. The CDR3 runs 15 residues. V lost 3 bases and J 1 base, leaving 15 bases between the germline ends. Germline V lookup: CDR1 DFQATT, CDR2 SNEGSKA (reference sequence). The CDR3 here is CSASYSERPNTEAFF. The CDR3 DNA follows: TGCAGTGCTAGTTACTCAGAACGGCCGAACACTGAAGCTTTCTTT.

This clonotype was seen more than once but under ten times. The chain has TRBV21-1 and TRBJ1-6. TRBV21-1 is listed as a pseudogene. The CDR3 is made up of 12 amino acids. CDR3 in amino acids: CASSPINSPLHF. The CDR3 region has the DNA TGTGCCAGCAGCCCAATCAATTCACCCCTCCACTTT.

The rearrangement uses TRBV29-1 and TRBJ2-3; TRBD1 matches 7 bases. The V segment lost 7 bases and the J segment 2 bases; nucleotides outside the gene matches: 3. The CDR3 totals 12 residues. Germline V gene sequence: CDR1 SQVTM, CDR2 ANQGSEA. The CDR3 loop reads CSEGQPTDTQYF. Written as DNA, the CDR3 is TGCAGCGAGGGACAGCCCACAGATACGCAGTATTTT.

The chain is built from TRBV13 and TRBJ2-4; possibly TRBD2 for D (5 bases). Germline CDR1 reads PRHDT; CDR2 reads FYEKMQ (reference sequence). V shed 4 bases and J shed 1 base, with 23 bases lying between them. The length of the CDR3 is 19 residues. CDR3 sequence (DNA): TGTGCCAGCAGCTCTAGTTCCCCGGGTGAGAGGGCGGCCAAAAACATTCAGTACTTC. It specifies CASSSSSPGERAAKNIQYF.

The chain is built from TRBV5-5 and TRBJ2-3; weak D call: TRBD2 (5 bases). In germline, CDR1 is SGHKS, CDR2 YYEKEE (reference sequence). The CDR3 loop spans 16 amino acids. V was shortened by 3 bases and J by 1 base, with 15 bases between the two germline ends. The CDR3 DNA sequence: TGTGCCAGCAGCTACCGGGGTGTGGGCGGCACAGATACGCAGTATTTT. Residues: CASSYRGVGGTDTQYF. Full variable domain (outside the CDR3, taken from reference TRBV5-5 and TRBJ2-3): DAGVTQSPTHLIKTRGQQVTLRCSPISGHKSVSWYQQVLGQGPQFIFQYYEKEERGRGNFPDRFSARQFPNYSSELNVNALLLGDSALYLCASSYRGVGGTDTQYFGPGTRLTVL.